This entry features one T cell receptor beta chain sequence. Germline-derived CDR1 and CDR2 are SNHLY and FYNNEI. The CDR3 spans 15 residues. The ends lost 7 bases at V and 1 base at J; junction bases unmatched: 5. This sample was taken from a study of blood T cell repertoires in COVID-19. Clones were sequenced by immunoSEQ multiplex PCR, and TCRdb holds only the in-frame ones, with some missing. The profile shows just under 350,000 clones, about nine tenths of them singletons. The sequenced sample was peripheral blood. The receptor's source is a woman in her seventies with COVID-19, enrolled during active disease. The V call is TRBV2, the J call TRBJ2-4; 9 positions agree with TRBD1. The CDR3 DNA follows: TGTGCCAGCAAACCGACAGGGGGGGCCAAAAACATTCAGTACTTC. Translated: CASKPTGGAKNIQYF.